The 25 T cell receptor beta chains in this list originate from one sample, sequenced in a study of cytomegalovirus exposure and HLA in healthy donors. The data were produced by immunoSEQ multiplex PCR, yet TCRdb's version contains in-frame clones alone and is incomplete. The sample lists some 150,000 clones, around 84% occurring once. What was sequenced was PBMCs. The receptors shown here come from a human donor in good health.

The rearrangement links TRBV7-3 to TRBJ2-2, with a possible D match to TRBD2 (6 bases). V was clipped by 0 bases and J by 6 bases, with 14 bases between them. The germline V gene has CDR1 SGHTA and CDR2 FQGTGA. The CDR3 consists of 16 residues. The CDR3 nucleotides read TGTGCCAGCAGCTTAACGGCGGGGCGATCCGCCGGGGAGCTGTTTTTT. Its translation is CASSLTAGRSAGELFF.

The V and J genes are TRBV9 and TRBJ1-3; D remains unclear. Trimming took off 6 bases at V and 4 bases at J, with 11 bases between the two ends. The CDR3 has 13 residues. Germline values: CDR1 SGDLS, CDR2 YYNGEE. The CDR3 protein is CASNSVGGNTIYF. CDR3 bases: TGTGCCAGCAATTCCGTCGGGGGAAACACCATATATTTT.

This chain connects TRBV7-2 to TRBJ2-3; D gene uncertain. Germline CDR1 and CDR2: SGHTA and FQGNSA. The CDR3 consists of 13 residues. V was shortened by 2 bases and J by 4 bases, with 7 bases between the two germline ends. As DNA, the CDR3 is TGTGCCAGCAGCTTATTTGAGGCAGATACGCAGTATTTT. Translating it yields CASSLFEADTQYF.

The chain recombines TRBV6-5 with TRBJ2-1, with D possibly being TRBD1 (5 bases). The germline V and J ends were trimmed by 2 bases and 10 bases, with 12 bases remaining between them. The CDR3 totals 13 residues. Per the germline V gene, CDR1 is MNHEY and CDR2 is SVGAGI. CDR3 sequence: CASSYAGATEQFF. The CDR3 DNA reads as TGTGCCAGCAGTTACGCTGGGGCGACGGAGCAGTTCTTC.

J is TRBJ2-3 and V is TRBV2, with D possibly TRBD1 on 7 matching bases. The CDR3 contains 15 residues. Germline values: CDR1 SNHLY, CDR2 FYNNEI. V dropped 10 bases and J dropped 4 bases, with 21 bases sitting between them. The CDR3 DNA reads as TGTGCCAACGCCCGCCACAGGGGAGGTCCAGATACGCAGTATTTT. Translated: CANARHRGGPDTQYF.

The chain couples TRBV29-1 to TRBJ1-4; maybe TRBD1 (6 bases). The CDR3 is 14 residues long. V gave up 5 bases and J gave up 4 bases, with 14 bases separating them. Germline V gives CDR1 SQVTM, CDR2 ANQGSEA. The CDR3 sequence: CSVSSGTSNEKLFF. The CDR3 DNA is TGCAGCGTTTCATCCGGGACAAGTAATGAAAAACTGTTTTTT. Based on the CDR3 plus reference TRBV29-1 and TRBJ1-4, the full variable domain is SAVISQKPSRDICQRGTSLTIQCQVDSQVTMMFWYRQQPGQSLTLIATANQGSEATYESGFVIDKFPISRPNLTFSTLTVSNMSPEDSSIYLCSVSSGTSNEKLFFGSGTQLSVL.

The J gene is TRBJ2-1, the V gene TRBV7-2; D is undetermined. The CDR3 length is 12 residues. Germline lookup yields CDR1 SGHTA and CDR2 FQGNSA. V shed 3 bases and J shed 5 bases, with 5 bases lying between them. CDR3: CASSLFNNEQFF. DNA for the CDR3: TGTGCCAGCAGCTTGTTCAACAATGAGCAGTTCTTC.

The chain couples TRBV27 to TRBJ2-2; 7 bases fit TRBD2. J lost 4 bases, V lost 4 bases, and 6 bases had no gene match. Looked up from germline, CDR1 is MNHEY and CDR2 is SMNVEV (reference sequence). The CDR3 is made up of 15 amino acids. Here the CDR3 reads CASSSLPGGTGELFF. DNA for the CDR3: TGTGCCAGCAGTTCCCTGCCGGGGGGCACCGGGGAGCTGTTTTTT.

This clone appeared a few times. The chain links TRBV28 to TRBJ2-7, with 10 bases matching TRBD1. The CDR3 contains 15 residues. Trimming cost V 4 bases and J 6 bases; bases outside gene matches: 9. The germline V gene has CDR1 MDHEN and CDR2 SYDVKM. The CDR3 DNA is TGTGCCAGCAGTTCCCAGGGGACAGGGGTGGGCGAGCAGTACTTC. It encodes CASSSQGTGVGEQYF.

This chain's CDR3 is CAIRGQEYNEQFF. The CDR3 nucleotides are TGTGCCATCAGGGGACAGGAATACAATGAGCAGTTCTTC. The gene calls are TRBV10-3 and TRBJ2-1; 8 bases align to TRBD1. With 6 bases clipped from V and 4 bases from J, the junction kept 2 bases outside the gene matches. Germline CDR1 reads ENHRY; CDR2 reads SYGVKD. The CDR3 is made up of 13 amino acids.

The chain links TRBV11-2 to TRBJ1-1, with D unresolved. Germline CDR1 reads SGHAT; CDR2 reads FQNNGV. The CDR3 contains 13 residues. The ends were cut back, 3 bases at V and 4 bases at J, with 9 bases in the middle. The CDR3 nucleotides read TGTGCCAGCAGCTTGATCGCGGGCACTGAAGCTTTCTTT. Translation: CASSLIAGTEAFF.

The chain combines TRBV11-3 with TRBJ2-1; 8 nucleotides match TRBD1. This CDR3 contains 14 residues. Germline assignment: CDR1 SGHNT and CDR2 YENEEA. V lost 5 bases to trimming and J lost 6 bases; unmatched junction nucleotides: 6. The DNA of the CDR3 is TGTGCCAGCAGCGTGGGACAGGAGCTCAATGAGCAGTTCTTC. This translates into CASSVGQELNEQFF. The complete variable domain, with remaining parts taken from reference TRBV11-3 and TRBJ2-1, reads EAGVVQSPRYKIIEKKQPVAFWCNPISGHNTLYWYLQNLGQGPELLIRYENEEAVDDSQLPKDRFSAERLKGVDSTLKIQPAELGDSAVYLCASSVGQELNEQFFGPGTRLTVL.

This chain links TRBV6-5 with TRBJ2-2, with a tentative D call TRBD2 (6 bases). Trimming stripped 5 bases from V and 4 bases from J, with 14 bases between. The CDR3 covers 15 residues. Germline loops: CDR1 MNHEY, CDR2 SVGAGI. The CDR3 bases are TGTGCCAGCAGTCACCCCAGGGAGGTCACCGGGGAGCTGTTTTTT. Translated, it gives CASSHPREVTGELFF.

This clone is a singleton in its sample. The J gene is TRBJ2-3, the V gene TRBV5-1, with 11 positions matching TRBD2. The CDR3 extends over 16 amino acids. The V segment lost 2 bases and the J segment 0 bases; nucleotides outside the gene matches: 2. Germline CDR1 and CDR2: SGHRS and YFSETQ. The CDR3 sequence is CASSFIAGGSTDTQYF. In DNA form, the CDR3 reads TGCGCCAGCAGCTTCATAGCGGGGGGGAGCACAGATACGCAGTATTTT.

The chain uses TRBV4-1 and TRBJ1-5, with TRBD1 matching over 7 bases. Germline V gene lookup returns CDR1 MGHRA and CDR2 YSYEKL. CDR3 size: 15 residues. Trimming cost V 5 bases and J 4 bases; bases outside gene matches: 8. The CDR3 spells CASSTWTGPNQPQHF. The CDR3, as DNA: TGCGCCAGCAGCACTTGGACAGGTCCGAATCAGCCCCAGCATTTT.

The sample holds a few counts of this clone. The chain combines TRBV28 with TRBJ2-5; possibly TRBD1 for D (5 bases). This CDR3 contains 16 residues. Trimming cost V 5 bases and J 0 bases, with 16 bases left between them. Germline V lookup: CDR1 MDHEN, CDR2 SYDVKM. Here the CDR3 reads CASSILDTSYQETQYF. The CDR3 DNA reads TGTGCCAGCAGTATCTTGGACACCTCGTACCAAGAGACCCAGTACTTC.

This clone was counted once. The V call is TRBV7-9, the J call TRBJ2-6, with 9 bases identical to TRBD1. V lost 6 bases, J lost 0 bases, and 9 bases stayed unmatched. The CDR3 sequence is 18 residues long. CDR1 SEHNR and CDR2 FQNEAQ come from the germline V gene (reference sequence). For the CDR3, the DNA is TGTGCCAGCAGAGCAACCGGGACAGGGTACTCTGGGGCCAACGTCCTGACTTTC. Protein sequence: CASRATGTGYSGANVLTF.

The chain links TRBV6-1 to TRBJ2-7; D perhaps matches TRBD1 (6 bases). The CDR3 is 15 amino acids. CDR1 MNHNS and CDR2 SASEGT come from the germline V gene. The ends were cut back, 5 bases at V and 3 bases at J, with 17 bases in the middle. This chain's CDR3 is CASSLRDTSVYEQYF. The CDR3 DNA reads as TGTGCCAGCAGTTTAAGGGACACTTCTGTCTACGAGCAGTACTTC.

The rearrangement uses TRBV6-5 and TRBJ1-5; 8 nucleotides align to TRBD1. Germline-derived CDR1 and CDR2 are MNHEY and SVGAGI. CDR3 size: 15 residues. V lost 2 bases, J lost 3 bases, and 3 bases stayed unmatched. In DNA form, the CDR3 reads TGTGCCAGCAGTTACGGTCAGGGGGCCAATCAGCCCCAGCATTTT. This translates into CASSYGQGANQPQHF.

The CDR3 region is CASGGEGGSYEQYF. The CDR3 DNA reads TGCGCCAGCGGTGGAGAGGGCGGGTCCTACGAGCAGTACTTC. The chain combines TRBV4-3 with TRBJ2-7; D possibly corresponds to TRBD2 (5 bases). V shed 8 bases and J shed 1 base, with 15 bases lying between them. This CDR3 region has 14 residues. Germline CDR1 and CDR2: LGHNA and YSLEER.

The chain is built from TRBV30 and TRBJ2-7; tentatively, D is TRBD2 (5 bases). V lost 0 bases and J 5 bases, leaving 8 bases between the germline ends. Germline CDR1 reads GTSNPN; CDR2 reads SVGIG (reference sequence). This CDR3 has 12 amino acids. The CDR3 DNA is TGTGCCTGGAGTGTACTCGGGAACGAGCAGTACTTC. Its protein product is CAWSVLGNEQYF.

The CDR3 DNA follows: TGTGCCAGCAGTTCTATTACAGGGCGAGGCTCGTATGGCTACACCTTC. Residues: CASSSITGRGSYGYTF. The chain uses TRBV6-5 and TRBJ1-2, with D perhaps TRBD1 (6 bases). Per germline, CDR1 MNHEY and CDR2 SVGAGI. V lost 4 bases and J lost 5, with 20 bases in between. The CDR3 contains 16 residues.

CDR3 region: CASTPHGARGFTDTQYF. In DNA, the CDR3 is TGTGCCAGCACCCCCCATGGTGCGCGCGGGTTCACAGATACGCAGTATTTT. The genes are TRBV11-2 and TRBJ2-3, with D possibly TRBD2 on 5 matching bases. Germline-derived CDR1 and CDR2 are SGHAT and FQNNGV. This CDR3 comprises 17 residues. V was pared by 7 bases and J by 2 bases, with 22 bases between.

The rearrangement uses TRBV6-5 and TRBJ2-2, with 7 bases aligning to TRBD1. Germline CDR1 MNHEY, CDR2 SVGAGI. Trimming at V came to 3 bases and at J to 1 base, leaving 2 bases not matched to a gene. The CDR3 is made up of 15 amino acids. The CDR3 here is CASSYGQENTGELFF. CDR3 DNA: TGTGCCAGCAGTTATGGACAGGAGAACACCGGGGAGCTGTTTTTT.

In this sample, this clone turned up a few times. The chain recombines TRBV7-9 with TRBJ1-1, with D tentatively TRBD1 (6 bases). Germline-derived CDR1 and CDR2 are SEHNR and FQNEAQ (reference sequence). With 5 bases removed from V and 7 bases from J, the gap between germline ends came to 14 bases. The CDR3 is 13 residues long. The CDR3: CASSRISGDEAFF. The CDR3 bases are TGTGCCAGCAGCCGTATCTCAGGGGATGAAGCTTTCTTT.